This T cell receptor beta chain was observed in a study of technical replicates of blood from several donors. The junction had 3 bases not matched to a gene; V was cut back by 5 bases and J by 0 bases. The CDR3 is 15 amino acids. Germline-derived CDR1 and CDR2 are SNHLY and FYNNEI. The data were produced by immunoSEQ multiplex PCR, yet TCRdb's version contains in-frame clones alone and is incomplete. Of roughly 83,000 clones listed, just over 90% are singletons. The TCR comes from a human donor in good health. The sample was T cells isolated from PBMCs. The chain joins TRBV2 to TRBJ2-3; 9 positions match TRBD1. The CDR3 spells CASSWTGVSTDTQYF. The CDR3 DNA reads TGTGCCAGCAGTTGGACAGGGGTTAGCACAGATACGCAGTATTTT. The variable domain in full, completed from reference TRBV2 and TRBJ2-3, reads EPEVTQTPSHQVTQMGQEVILRCVPISNHLYFYWYRQILGQKVEFLVSFYNNEISEKSEIFDDQFSVERPDGSNFTLKIRSTKLEDSAMYFCASSWTGVSTDTQYFGPGTRLTVL.